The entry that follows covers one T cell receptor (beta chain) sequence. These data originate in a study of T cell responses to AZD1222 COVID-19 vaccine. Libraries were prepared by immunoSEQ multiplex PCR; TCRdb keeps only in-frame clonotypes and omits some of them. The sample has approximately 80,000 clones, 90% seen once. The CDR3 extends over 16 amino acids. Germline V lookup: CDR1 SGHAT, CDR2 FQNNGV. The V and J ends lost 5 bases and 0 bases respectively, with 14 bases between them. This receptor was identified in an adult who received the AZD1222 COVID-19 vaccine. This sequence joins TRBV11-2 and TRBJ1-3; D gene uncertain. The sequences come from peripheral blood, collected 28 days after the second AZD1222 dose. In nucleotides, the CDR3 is TGTGCCAGCAGCCCCGGAGGGTTGGGCTCTGGAAACACCATATATTTT. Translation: CASSPGGLGSGNTIYF.